The 31 T cell receptor beta chains below come from one sample, sequenced in a study of regulatory T cells in long-lasting Graves disease. Time point noted: newly diagnosed GD, antithyroid drugs for less than 3 months. Making the TCR library involved RNA that had been extracted from PBMCs. TCR beta libraries were built with iRepertoire HTBI primers and Arm-PCR of CDR3 regions. TCRdb reanalysed the multiplex PCR reads using MiXCR and keeps one entry per CDR3 protein. This table has about 540,000 distinct CDR3 sequences, roughly 14% appearing once. These data were also filed under a second study, of T cells in Graves' hyperthyroidism and ophthalmopathy.

The sequencing used peripheral blood mononuclear cells (PBMCs), collected at new diagnosis, from a patient treated with antithyroid drugs. The receptors derive from a man aged 25 to 40 with Graves disease.

This clonotype has more than one count but fewer than ten. V is TRBV7-9 and J is TRBJ2-5; D not resolved. Germline loops: CDR1 SEHNR, CDR2 FQNEAQ (reference sequence). Trimming cost V 5 bases and J 5 bases, with 12 bases left between them. CDR3 length: 13 residues. The DNA for the CDR3 is TGTGCCAGCAGCGCTCTGCACAGTGAGACCCAGTACTTC. Protein: CASSALHSETQYF.

Ten or more counts support this clonotype. The V and J genes are TRBV7-9 and TRBJ1-1, with TRBD1 matching over 10 bases. V trimming: 6 bases; J trimming: 1 base; junction bases outside the gene matches: 2. The CDR3 has 14 amino acids. CDR1 and CDR2 from the germline V gene are SEHNR and FQNEAQ (reference sequence). The CDR3 is CASSWDRGNTEAFF. As DNA, the CDR3 is TGTGCCAGCAGTTGGGACAGGGGGAACACTGAAGCTTTCTTT.

This clonotype was seen at least ten times. The rearrangement uses TRBV2 and TRBJ2-5; D may match TRBD1 or TRBD2 (5 bases each). The CDR3 totals 14 residues. Trimming pared 6 bases from V and 1 base from J, leaving 12 bases between. Per the germline V gene, CDR1 is SNHLY and CDR2 is FYNNEI. The CDR3 loop reads CASRDRDGQETQYF. The DNA of the CDR3 is TGTGCCAGCAGAGACCGGGACGGCCAAGAGACCCAGTACTTC.

The chain is built from TRBV7-9 and TRBJ2-1, with no clear D. This CDR3 spans 16 amino acids. Germline V gene lookup returns CDR1 SEHNR and CDR2 FQNEAQ (reference sequence). Trimming took off 5 bases at V and 0 bases at J, with 14 bases between the two ends. The CDR3, as DNA: TGTGCCAGCAGCCAAAGTGGCGACTCCTCCTACAATGAGCAGTTCTTC. This sequence encodes CASSQSGDSSYNEQFF.

This clonotype has more than one count but fewer than ten. V gene TRBV5-1 combines with J gene TRBJ1-2; 7 positions match TRBD1. J was trimmed by 9 bases and V by 0 bases; bases with no gene match: 5. From germline, CDR1 is SGHRS and CDR2 YFSETQ. This CDR3 contains 13 residues. DNA for the CDR3: TGCGCCAGCAGCTTGGAAGGGGGCGAGCGCTACACCTTC. Its protein is CASSLEGGERYTF.

The V and J genes are TRBV24-1 and TRBJ2-7; unclear D gene. Germline V lookup: CDR1 KGHDR, CDR2 SFDVKD. V lost 5 bases to trimming and J lost 7 bases, with 11 bases between them. The CDR3 sequence is 12 residues long. The CDR3 region has the DNA TGTGCCACCAGTGCTTCGGTGGGGGAGCAGTACTTC. This sequence encodes CATSASVGEQYF.

Ten or more counts support this clonotype. The rearrangement links TRBV29-1 to TRBJ2-7; 10 bases are shared with TRBD2. The CDR3 extends over 14 amino acids. Germline V gene lookup returns CDR1 SQVTM and CDR2 ANQGSEA. V dropped 4 bases and J dropped 9; count of bases not matched to a gene: 12. This CDR3 reads CSVGRPGLAEWQYF. The DNA for the CDR3 is TGCAGCGTTGGAAGGCCTGGACTAGCGGAATGGCAGTACTTC.

This clonotype was counted many times. The chain combines TRBV5-1 with TRBJ2-7; 7 bases agree with TRBD1. V shed 3 bases and J 5 bases; nucleotides not matched to a gene: 8. CDR3 length: 14 residues. Germline V gene lookup returns CDR1 SGHRS and CDR2 YFSETQ. CDR3 in amino acids: CASSWNTQGNEQYF. As DNA, the CDR3 is TGCGCCAGCAGCTGGAACACACAGGGGAACGAGCAGTACTTC.

As for this clonotype: This clone may be a read error of a much larger clone one base away. The chain is built from TRBV7-2 and TRBJ1-3; D remains unclear. CDR3 size: 13 residues. The V end was cut by 6 bases, the J end by 2 bases, with 8 bases between. CDR1 and CDR2 (germline): SGHTA, FQGNSA. The CDR3 DNA reads TGTGCCAGCAGTGCAGGCCCTGGAAACACCATATATTTT. It translates to CASSAGPGNTIYF.

In this sample, this clonotype turned up once. The chain is built from TRBV4-1 and TRBJ2-1; a weak D match, TRBD1 (5 bases). The V gene lost 2 bases and the J gene lost 10 bases, with 9 bases spanning the gap. The CDR3 runs 12 residues. The germline gives CDR1 MGHRA, CDR2 YSYEKL. As DNA, the CDR3 is TGCGCCAGCAGCCAAATTAGGGGCGAGCAGTTCTTC. Its translation is CASSQIRGEQFF.

This clonotype came up many times. V is TRBV20-1 and J is TRBJ2-1; 8 bases align to TRBD1. Trimming took 1 base from V and 6 from J; bases not matched to a gene: 5. Per germline, CDR1 DFQATT and CDR2 SNEGSKA (reference sequence). The CDR3 covers 14 residues. The CDR3 bases are TGCAGTGCTAGAGGGGGACAGGCTCTCAATGAGCAGTTCTTC. It is translated as CSARGGQALNEQFF.

The J gene is TRBJ2-5, the V gene TRBV6-2 or TRBV6-3, with D possibly being TRBD2 (5 bases). The CDR3 has 13 amino acids. V was shortened by 6 bases and J by 5 bases, with 13 bases between the two germline ends. The germline CDR1 and CDR2 sequences are MNHEY and SVGEGT. The chain's CDR3 is CASSYTRMETQYF. The CDR3 coding sequence is TGTGCCAGCAGCTACACTAGAATGGAGACCCAGTACTTC.

A few counts support this clonotype. The gene calls are TRBV5-1 and TRBJ2-5; 8 nucleotides line up with TRBD2. After removal of 0 bases from V and 4 bases from J, the junction contained 11 bases not matched to a gene. Looked up from germline, CDR1 is SGHRS and CDR2 is YFSETQ. The CDR3 is 17 residues long. The CDR3 DNA reads TGCGCCAGCAGCTTGGCGGGAGGGCCGGGTAGGGGAGAGACCCAGTACTTC. It is translated as CASSLAGGPGRGETQYF. The whole variable domain, remainder taken from reference TRBV5-1 and TRBJ2-5, is KAGVTQTPRYLIKTRGQQVTLSCSPISGHRSVSWYQQTPGQGLQFLFEYFSETQRNKGNFPGRFSGRQFSNSRSEMNVSTLELGDSALYLCASSLAGGPGRGETQYFGPGTRLLVL.

The chain recombines TRBV3-1 with TRBJ1-3; TRBD1 is a possible D gene (5 bases). This CDR3 has 15 residues. The V end lost 2 bases, the J end lost 2 bases, and 10 bases lay between the germline ends. Per germline, CDR1 LGHDT and CDR2 YNNKEL (reference sequence). The CDR3 coding sequence is TGTGCCAGCAGCCAATTCGGGGGGGCTGGAAACACCATATATTTT. Protein: CASSQFGGAGNTIYF.

Details on this clonotype: A much larger clone lies a single base off, so this may be a read error. The rearrangement links TRBV27 to TRBJ2-7; 8 bases align to TRBD1. Germline loops: CDR1 MNHEY, CDR2 SMNVEV (reference sequence). The CDR3 contains 16 residues. CDR3: CANSQHPDRDLGEQYF. DNA of the CDR3: TGTGCCAACAGTCAACATCCGGACAGGGACCTAGGAGAGCAGTACTTC.

In its sample, this clonotype was seen many times. The rearrangement uses TRBV19 and TRBJ1-1; weak D call: TRBD1 (6 bases). The germline gives CDR1 LNHDA, CDR2 SQIVND (reference sequence). The CDR3 has 15 residues. The germline V and J ends were trimmed by 7 bases and 1 base, with 16 bases remaining between them. CDR3 DNA sequence: TGTGCCAGTAAATTAGGGGGGCTCGAGAACACTGAAGCTTTCTTT. Amino acids: CASKLGGLENTEAFF.

This clonotype was detected many times. The CDR3 spells CASSIIGKYNEQFF. For the CDR3, the DNA is TGTGCCAGCTCGATAATCGGAAAATACAATGAGCAGTTCTTC. This chain joins TRBV25-1 and TRBJ2-1, with D unclear. Germline CDR1 is MGHDK and CDR2 is SYGVNS. This CDR3 comprises 14 residues. Trimming took 8 bases from V and 4 from J, leaving 15 bases between them.

This clonotype came up many times. This sequence joins TRBV10-3 and TRBJ2-7; TRBD1 is a possible D gene (6 bases). Deletions cut 4 bases from V and 7 bases from J, with 11 bases between. Germline CDR1 reads ENHRY; CDR2 reads SYGVKD. The CDR3 has 12 amino acids. CDR3 coding DNA: TGTGCCATCAGTGTGACAGGTGGAGAGCAGTACTTC. Encoded protein: CAISVTGGEQYF.

At least ten counts were recorded for this clonotype. This chain joins TRBV30 and TRBJ1-1; 8 nucleotides line up with TRBD1. Trimming removed 3 bases from V and 8 bases from J; junction bases left unmatched: 5. Germline values: CDR1 GTSNPN, CDR2 SVGIG (reference sequence). CDR3 length equals 12 residues. CDR3 DNA sequence: TGTGCCTGGAGATACCGGGACAGGGAAGCTTTCTTT. The encoded protein is CAWRYRDREAFF.

As regards this clonotype: Just one base apart from a much larger clone, this may be a read error. The chain carries TRBV6-1 and TRBJ2-1, with D possibly matching TRBD1 (5 bases). Germline CDR1 MNHNS, CDR2 SASEGT. V lost 7 bases and J lost 2, with 15 bases in between. The CDR3 is 15 residues long. CDR3 protein: CASTLVRGTYNEQFF. The CDR3 nucleotides are TGTGCCAGCACTCTGGTTAGGGGAACCTACAATGAGCAGTTCTTC.

This clonotype occurred many times. A much larger clone is a single base away; this may be a read error. The chain employs TRBV5-6 and TRBJ1-1; D is unresolved. This CDR3 region has 12 residues. The germline V gene encodes CDR1 SGHDT and CDR2 YYEEEE. Deletions cut 4 bases from V and 1 base from J, with 5 bases between. The CDR3 sequence is CASSQENTEAFF. The CDR3 DNA is TGTGCCAGCAGCCAAGAGAACACTGAAGCTTTCTTT.

This clonotype was recorded many times. This chain joins TRBV2 and TRBJ1-4, with D perhaps TRBD1 (5 bases). The CDR3 is 15 residues long. Per the germline V gene, CDR1 is SNHLY and CDR2 is FYNNEI. Trimming cost V 0 bases and J 5 bases, with 10 bases left between them. CDR3 nucleotides: TGTGCCAGCAGTGAAGCCGGGACCGCGAATGAAAAACTGTTTTTT. Its protein product is CASSEAGTANEKLFF.

This clonotype was seen more than once but under ten times. The chain couples TRBV5-1 to TRBJ1-1, with D perhaps TRBD1 (6 bases). The CDR3 consists of 11 residues. Trimming removed 9 bases at V and 3 bases at J, with 9 bases between. From germline, CDR1 is SGHRS and CDR2 YFSETQ. The CDR3 DNA reads TGCGCCACCCGGACAGACACTGAAGCTTTCTTT. Its protein product is CATRTDTEAFF.

The rearrangement joins TRBV9 to TRBJ2-2, with a tentative D call TRBD1 (6 bases). V was clipped by 1 base and J by 7 bases, with 17 bases between them. CDR1 is SGDLS, CDR2 YYNGEE, per germline. The CDR3 spans 16 residues. The CDR3 loop is CASSVSIQGNVGELFF. DNA of the CDR3: TGTGCCAGCAGCGTATCTATCCAGGGGAATGTCGGGGAGCTGTTTTTT. Full variable domain (missing parts from reference TRBV9 and TRBJ2-2): DSGVTQTPKHLITATGQRVTLRCSPRSGDLSVYWYQQSLDQGLQFLIQYYNGEERAKGNILERFSAQQFPDLHSELNLSSLELGDSALYFCASSVSIQGNVGELFFGEGSRLTVL.

The chain is built from TRBV27 and TRBJ1-2, with D possibly TRBD1 on 5 matching bases. The V gene's germline CDR1 is MNHEY and CDR2 SMNVEV (reference sequence). V was clipped by 2 bases and J by 8 bases, with 12 bases between them. The CDR3 contains 13 residues. CDR3 region: CASSLRGGRGYTF. CDR3 nucleotides: TGTGCCAGCAGTTTACGGGGCGGGAGGGGCTACACCTTC.

The sample holds a few counts of this clonotype. The chain employs TRBV19 and TRBJ2-7; possible D gene TRBD2, 6 bases. This CDR3 has 14 amino acids. From germline, CDR1 is LNHDA and CDR2 SQIVND (reference sequence). The germline V and J ends were trimmed by 5 bases and 4 bases, with 15 bases remaining between them. The CDR3 is CASSPGGGVYEQYF. DNA for the CDR3: TGTGCCAGTAGTCCCGGTGGCGGGGTATACGAGCAGTACTTC.

This clonotype was seen a few times. The chain uses TRBV3-1 and TRBJ2-1; 13 positions agree with TRBD2. Germline V gene sequence: CDR1 LGHDT, CDR2 YNNKEL (reference sequence). Trimming cost V 6 bases and J 4 bases; bases outside gene matches: 6. This CDR3 contains 16 residues. This chain's CDR3 is CASSPLAGGRYNEQFF. DNA of the CDR3: TGTGCCAGCAGTCCACTAGCGGGAGGGCGATACAATGAGCAGTTCTTC.

This clonotype was observed at least ten times. The rearrangement uses TRBV6-5 and TRBJ1-6; unclear D gene. The germline V gene encodes CDR1 MNHEY and CDR2 SVGAGI. The CDR3 has 18 residues. V shed 0 bases and J shed 0 bases, with 12 bases lying between them. The CDR3 DNA reads TGTGCCAGCAGTTACTCGTCGCCAGCAAGCTCCTATAATTCACCCCTCCACTTT. Translating gives CASSYSSPASSYNSPLHF.

This clonotype was seen a handful of times. The chain has TRBV13 and TRBJ1-4; D is uncertain. From germline, CDR1 is PRHDT and CDR2 FYEKMQ (reference sequence). The CDR3 sequence is 15 residues long. V lost 1 base and J lost 8, with 14 bases in between. The CDR3 bases are TGTGCCAGCAGCTTAGCCGGTCCTGACGGGGAAAAACTGTTTTTT. Its translation is CASSLAGPDGEKLFF.

There are many counts of this clonotype. The chain combines TRBV3-1 with TRBJ2-3, with D tentatively TRBD2 (5 bases). This CDR3 comprises 12 residues. Per germline, CDR1 LGHDT and CDR2 YNNKEL (reference sequence). V lost 5 bases and J lost 5, with 8 bases in between. CDR3 sequence (DNA): TGTGCCAGCAGCAAGAGGGTAGATACGCAGTATTTT. Protein sequence: CASSKRVDTQYF.

There are many counts of this clonotype. V usage is TRBV28 and J usage is TRBJ2-5, with 9 bases aligning to TRBD2. This CDR3 region has 18 residues. V was pared by 5 bases and J by 1 base, with 14 bases of the junction left unmatched. CDR1 MDHEN and CDR2 SYDVKM come from the germline V gene. The CDR3: CASSAFVAGGGGQETQYF. The CDR3 DNA follows: TGTGCCAGCAGTGCCTTTGTTGCGGGAGGGGGGGGCCAAGAGACCCAGTACTTC.